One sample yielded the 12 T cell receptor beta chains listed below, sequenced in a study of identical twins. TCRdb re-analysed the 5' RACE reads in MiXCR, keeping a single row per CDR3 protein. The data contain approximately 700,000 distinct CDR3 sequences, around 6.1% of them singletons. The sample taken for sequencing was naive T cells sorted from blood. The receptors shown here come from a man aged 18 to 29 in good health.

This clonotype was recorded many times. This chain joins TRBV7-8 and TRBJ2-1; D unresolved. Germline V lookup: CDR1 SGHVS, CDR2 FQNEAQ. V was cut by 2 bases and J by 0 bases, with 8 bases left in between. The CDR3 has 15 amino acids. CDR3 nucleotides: TGTGCCAGCAGCTTATCCCGTATCTCCTACAATGAGCAGTTCTTC. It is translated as CASSLSRISYNEQFF.

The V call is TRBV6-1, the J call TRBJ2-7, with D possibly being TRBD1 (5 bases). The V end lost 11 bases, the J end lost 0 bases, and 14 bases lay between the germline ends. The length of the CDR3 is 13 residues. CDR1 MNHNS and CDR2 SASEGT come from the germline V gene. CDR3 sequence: CAGQTTDSYEQYF. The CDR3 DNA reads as TGTGCCGGTCAAACGACAGACTCCTACGAGCAGTACTTC.

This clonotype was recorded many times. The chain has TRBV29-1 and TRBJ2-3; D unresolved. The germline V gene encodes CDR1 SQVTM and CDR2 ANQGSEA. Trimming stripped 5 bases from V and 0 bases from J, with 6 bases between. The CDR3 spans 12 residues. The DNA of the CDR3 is TGCAGCGTTAACGATAGCACAGATACGCAGTATTTT. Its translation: CSVNDSTDTQYF.

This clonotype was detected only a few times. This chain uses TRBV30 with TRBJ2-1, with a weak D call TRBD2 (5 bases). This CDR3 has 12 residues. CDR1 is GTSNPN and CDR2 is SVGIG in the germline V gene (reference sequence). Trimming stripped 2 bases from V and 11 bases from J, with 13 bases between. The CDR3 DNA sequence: TGTGCCTGGAGTACTCTCGGGAATCAGCAGTTCTTC. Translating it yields CAWSTLGNQQFF.

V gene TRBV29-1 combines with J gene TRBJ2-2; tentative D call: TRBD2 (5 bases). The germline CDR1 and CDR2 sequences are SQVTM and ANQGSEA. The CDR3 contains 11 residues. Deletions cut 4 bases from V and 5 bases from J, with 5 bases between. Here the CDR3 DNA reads TGCAGCGTTGCGGGGACCGGGGAGCTGTTTTTT. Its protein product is CSVAGTGELFF.

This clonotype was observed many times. The CDR3 DNA is TGCAGTGCAGCAGGGGCCCCAGACCGGGAGGAAGTAAGGGATGAGCAGTTCTTC. Translating it yields CSAAGAPDREEVRDEQFF. V is TRBV20-1 and J is TRBJ2-1; D perhaps matches TRBD2 (7 bases). Trimming pared 6 bases from V and 8 bases from J, leaving 32 bases between. CDR3 length equals 18 residues. Germline-derived CDR1 and CDR2 are DFQATT and SNEGSKA (reference sequence).

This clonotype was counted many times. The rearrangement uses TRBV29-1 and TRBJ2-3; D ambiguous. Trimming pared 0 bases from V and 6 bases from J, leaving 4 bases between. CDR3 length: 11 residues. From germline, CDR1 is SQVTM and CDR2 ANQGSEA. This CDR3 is CSVEDVDTQYF. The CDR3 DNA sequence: TGCAGCGTTGAAGACGTGGATACGCAGTATTTT.

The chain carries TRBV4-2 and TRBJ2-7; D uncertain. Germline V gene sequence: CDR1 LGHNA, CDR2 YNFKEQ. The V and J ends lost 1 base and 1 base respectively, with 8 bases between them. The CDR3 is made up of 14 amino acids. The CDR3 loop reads CASSQGDGSYEQYF. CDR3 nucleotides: TGTGCCAGCAGCCAAGGAGACGGTTCCTACGAGCAGTACTTC.

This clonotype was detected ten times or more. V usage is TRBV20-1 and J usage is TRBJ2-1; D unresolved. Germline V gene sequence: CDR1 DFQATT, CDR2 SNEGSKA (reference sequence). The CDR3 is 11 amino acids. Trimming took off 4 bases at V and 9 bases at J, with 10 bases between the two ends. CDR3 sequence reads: CSAKLAVEQFF. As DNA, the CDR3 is TGCAGTGCTAAGTTGGCGGTTGAGCAGTTCTTC.

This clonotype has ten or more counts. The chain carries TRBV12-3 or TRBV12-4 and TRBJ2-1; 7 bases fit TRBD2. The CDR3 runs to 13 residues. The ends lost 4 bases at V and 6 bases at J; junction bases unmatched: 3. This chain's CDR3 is CASSSRTSNEQFF. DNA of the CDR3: TGTGCCAGCAGTTCGCGGACTAGCAATGAGCAGTTCTTC.

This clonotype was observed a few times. This chain's CDR3 is CSARGTPSGVQETQYF. The CDR3 DNA is TGCAGTGCTAGGGGCACTCCTAGCGGAGTCCAAGAGACCCAGTACTTC. V is TRBV20-1 and J is TRBJ2-5, with 7 bases fitting TRBD2. The V segment lost 3 bases and the J segment 1 base; nucleotides outside the gene matches: 11. The CDR3 sequence is 16 residues long. Germline lookup yields CDR1 DFQATT and CDR2 SNEGSKA (reference sequence).

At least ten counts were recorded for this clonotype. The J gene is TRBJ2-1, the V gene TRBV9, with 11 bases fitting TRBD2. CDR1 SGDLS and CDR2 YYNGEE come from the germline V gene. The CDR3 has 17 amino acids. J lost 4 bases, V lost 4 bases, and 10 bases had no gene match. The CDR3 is CASSPKSLAGGYNEQFF. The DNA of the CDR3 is TGTGCCAGCAGCCCAAAATCCCTAGCGGGAGGTTACAATGAGCAGTTCTTC.